This TCR beta chain was captured by sequencing in a study of OX40 agonist ivuxolimab in advanced cancers. Germline values: CDR1 SGHRS, CDR2 YFSETQ. There are 15 residues in the CDR3. Trimming shortened V by 1 base and J by 0 bases, and 8 bases separated the two germline ends. Blood got drawn at baseline, again on cycle 4 day 1, and then on cycle 7 day 1. TCRdb keeps only in-frame clones here, not all; method: immunoSEQ multiplex PCR. The sample lists approximately 80,000 clones, roughly 89% occurring once. The sequence was obtained from an adult with an advanced solid tumor such as melanoma, head and neck, liver or kidney cancer. The sequences come from CD4+ or CD8+ T cells sorted from blood, collected in a trial of the OX40 agonist ivuxolimab. The rearrangement links TRBV5-1 to TRBJ2-1; tentative D call: TRBD2 (6 bases). In DNA form, the CDR3 reads TGCGCCAGCAGCTTGACTAGCCCCTCCTACAATGAGCAGTTCTTC. Translating gives CASSLTSPSYNEQFF.